The T cell receptor (beta chain) under discussion was sequenced for a study of T cell responses to AZD1222 COVID-19 vaccine. Sequencing was performed with immunoSEQ multiplex PCR; in TCRdb, only in-frame clones are kept and a portion is missing. Altogether 120,000 or so clones are present, 80% to 90% being singletons, with the ten largest covering roughly 1.6%. Material: peripheral blood, obtained on day 0 of AZD1222 vaccination. The sequence came from an adult in good health.

CDR3 sequence: CASSLRAGPQETQYF. The CDR3 DNA reads as TGCGCCAGCAGCTTGCGGGCGGGGCCCCAAGAGACCCAGTACTTC. This chain joins TRBV5-1 and TRBJ2-5; D perhaps matches TRBD2 (6 bases). Deletions cut 1 base from V and 1 base from J, with 11 bases between. The CDR3 totals 15 residues. The germline gives CDR1 SGHRS, CDR2 YFSETQ.